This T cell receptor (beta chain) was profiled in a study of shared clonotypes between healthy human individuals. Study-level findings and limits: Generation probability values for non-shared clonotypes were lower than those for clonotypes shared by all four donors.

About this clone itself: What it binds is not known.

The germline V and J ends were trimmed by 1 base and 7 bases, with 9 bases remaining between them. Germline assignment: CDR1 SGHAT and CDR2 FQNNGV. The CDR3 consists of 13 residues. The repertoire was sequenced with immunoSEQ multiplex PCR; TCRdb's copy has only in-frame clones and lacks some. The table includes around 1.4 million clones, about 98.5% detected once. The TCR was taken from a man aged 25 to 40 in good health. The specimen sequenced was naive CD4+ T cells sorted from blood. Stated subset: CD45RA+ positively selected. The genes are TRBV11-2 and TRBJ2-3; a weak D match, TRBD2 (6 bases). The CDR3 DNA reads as TGTGCCAGCAGCTTAGGGGAGGACAATACGCAGTATTTT. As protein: CASSLGEDNTQYF.